This TCR beta chain was obtained from a study of glioma-infiltrating T cells after dendritic cell vaccination. Study as a whole: Patients received three intradermal dendritic cell vaccine injections at biweekly intervals.

The PCR used 60 V beta and 13 J beta primers. Only in-frame clones appear in the TCRdb table, and some are missing; sequencing was by immunoSEQ multiplex PCR. Among 71,000 or so clones listed, around 81% were seen once. Germline V gives CDR1 LGHNA, CDR2 YSLEER. The CDR3 length is 17 residues. V dropped 0 bases and J dropped 5; count of bases not matched to a gene: 12. This clone was observed once. The source material was blood, sampled before dendritic cell vaccination. This chain connects TRBV4-3 to TRBJ2-7, with 8 bases identical to TRBD1. This TCR came from a human donor with glioblastoma. CDR3 region: CASSQDLRTGKNNEQYF. The CDR3 bases are TGCGCCAGCAGCCAAGATTTGAGGACAGGGAAGAACAACGAGCAGTACTTC.